This record covers a single T cell receptor (beta chain). Antigen: not known. V lost 0 bases and J lost 10; bases outside the gene matches: 8. CDR1 LGHNA and CDR2 YNFKEQ come from the germline V gene. The CDR3 has 16 residues. Total RNA was extracted at no less than 6 micrograms per sample. This record comes from a study of blood T cells in healthy people across ages. General study points: Per million T cells, TCR beta diversity dropped roughly linearly as age increased.

The use of a sample-barcoded 5' primer and a J-beta primer mix characterized a second PCR of about 7 to 12 cycles. Every molecule of cDNA carried a tag from a template-switch adaptor with 12 random nucleotides. TCRdb redid the calling of the 5' RACE reads with MiXCR, one entry per CDR3 protein. The profile covers 700,000 to 800,000 distinct CDR3 sequences, with 43% appearing a single time and 20% to 25% taken by the ten largest. The sample was blood. The chain employs TRBV4-2 and TRBJ2-5; TRBD2 matches 13 bases. The TCR was taken from a woman aged 60-75 years in good health. This CDR3 reads CASSQELAGGQSHQYF. CDR3 in DNA: TGTGCCAGCAGCCAAGAACTAGCGGGGGGGCAGTCCCACCAGTACTTC.